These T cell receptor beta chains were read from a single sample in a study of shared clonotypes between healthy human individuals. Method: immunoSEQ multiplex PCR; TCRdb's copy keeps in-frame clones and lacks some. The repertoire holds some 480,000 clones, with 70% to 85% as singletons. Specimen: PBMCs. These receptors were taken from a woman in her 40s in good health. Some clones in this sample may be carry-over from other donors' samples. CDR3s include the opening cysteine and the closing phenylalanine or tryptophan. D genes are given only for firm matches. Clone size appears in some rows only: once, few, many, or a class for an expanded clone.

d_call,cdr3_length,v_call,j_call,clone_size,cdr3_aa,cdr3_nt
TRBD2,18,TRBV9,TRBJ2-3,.,CASSVEPSGGSSTDTQYF,TGTGCCAGCAGCGTAGAGCCTAGCGGGGGGTCTAGCACAGATACGCAGTATTTT
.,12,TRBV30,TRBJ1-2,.,CGRREGDYGYTF,TGTGGCCGCCGGGAAGGGGACTATGGCTACACCTTC
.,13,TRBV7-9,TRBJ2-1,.,CASSLGANNEQFF,TGTGCCAGCAGCTTAGGCGCTAACAATGAGCAGTTCTTC
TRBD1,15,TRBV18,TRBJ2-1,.,CASSGGTGALDEQFF,TGTGCCAGCTCGGGAGGGACAGGGGCGCTGGATGAGCAGTTCTTC
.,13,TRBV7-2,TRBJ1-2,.,CASSLNPTLGYTF,TGTGCCAGCAGTTTAAACCCGACACTGGGCTACACCTTC
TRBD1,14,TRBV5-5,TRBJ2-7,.,CASSSGQGSYEQYF,TGTGCCAGCAGCTCGGGACAGGGAAGTTACGAGCAGTACTTC
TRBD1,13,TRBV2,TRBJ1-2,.,CASNRDRVGGYTF,TGTGCCAGTAACCGGGACAGGGTAGGGGGCTACACCTTC
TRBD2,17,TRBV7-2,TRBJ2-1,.,CASSLGGRGSSYNEQFF,TGTGCCAGCAGCTTAGGGGGGAGGGGAAGCTCCTACAATGAGCAGTTCTTC
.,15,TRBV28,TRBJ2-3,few,CASSSGTPEVNTQYF,TGTGCCAGCAGTTCCGGGACGCCGGAGGTGAATACGCAGTATTTT
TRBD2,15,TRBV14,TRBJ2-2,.,CASNLLAGGTGELFF,TGTGCCAGCAACCTCCTAGCGGGAGGGACCGGGGAGCTGTTTTTT
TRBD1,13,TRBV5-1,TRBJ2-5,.,CASAKGADETQYF,TGCGCCAGTGCGAAGGGGGCGGATGAGACCCAGTACTTC
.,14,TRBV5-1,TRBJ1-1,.,CASSLGGSDTEAFF,TGCGCCAGCAGCTTAGGAGGGAGTGACACTGAAGCTTTCTTT
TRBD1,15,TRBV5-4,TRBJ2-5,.,CASSLEATGKETQYF,TGTGCCAGCAGCTTGGAGGCGACAGGGAAAGAGACCCAGTACTTC
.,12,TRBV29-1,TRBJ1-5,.,CSVRGANQPQHF,TGCAGCGTTCGGGGGGCGAATCAGCCCCAGCATTTT
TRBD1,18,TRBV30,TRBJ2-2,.,CAWSSRDRGLANTGELFF,TGTGCCTGGAGCTCCCGGGACAGGGGACTCGCGAACACCGGGGAGCTGTTTTTT
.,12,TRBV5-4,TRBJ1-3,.,CATQSGGNTIYF,TGTGCCACCCAAAGCGGGGGAAACACCATATATTTT
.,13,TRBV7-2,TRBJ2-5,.,CASSSLASETQYF,TGTGCCAGCAGCTCTCTAGCGAGTGAGACCCAGTACTTC
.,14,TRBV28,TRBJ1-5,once,CASSLLLGNQPQHF,TGTGCCAGCAGTTTATTACTGGGGAATCAGCCCCAGCATTTT
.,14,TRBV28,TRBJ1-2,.,CASSFGGRGYGYTF,TGTGCCAGCAGTTTCGGGGGGCGCGGCTATGGCTACACCTTC
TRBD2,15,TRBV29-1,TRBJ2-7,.,CSVEGLAGDEYEQYF,TGCAGCGTTGAAGGTCTAGCGGGAGACGAATACGAGCAGTACTTC
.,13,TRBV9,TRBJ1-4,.,CASSDRMGEKLFF,TGTGCCAGCTCCGACAGGATGGGGGAAAAACTGTTTTTT
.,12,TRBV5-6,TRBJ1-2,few,CASSFAGDGYTF,TGTGCCAGCAGCTTTGCAGGGGATGGCTACACCTTC
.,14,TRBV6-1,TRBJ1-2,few,CASSWTDKDGGYTF,TGTGCCAGCAGTTGGACAGATAAGGACGGGGGCTACACCTTC
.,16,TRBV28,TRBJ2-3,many,CASSLSFGSPTDTQYF,TGTGCCAGCAGTTTGAGTTTTGGGTCTCCCACAGATACGCAGTATTTT
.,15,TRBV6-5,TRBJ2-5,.,CASRSGRTSQETQYF,TGTGCCAGCAGGTCGGGACGTACTTCGCAAGAGACCCAGTACTTC
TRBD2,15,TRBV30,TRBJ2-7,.,CAWSLAGDPPYEQYF,TGTGCCTGGAGTTTAGCGGGAGACCCTCCTTACGAGCAGTACTTC
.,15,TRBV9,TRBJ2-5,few,CASNKIGEERETQYF,TGTGCCAGCAATAAAATAGGGGAAGAAAGGGAGACCCAGTACTTC
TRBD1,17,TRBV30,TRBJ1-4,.,CAWSSLGQGRGFEKLFF,TGTGCCTGGAGTTCACTAGGACAGGGCAGGGGGTTTGAAAAACTGTTTTTT
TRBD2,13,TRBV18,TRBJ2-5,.,CASSRLAQETQYF,TGTGCCAGCTCCAGACTAGCGCAAGAGACCCAGTACTTC
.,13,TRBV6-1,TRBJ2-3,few,CASKKGPTDTQYF,TGTGCCAGCAAGAAGGGGCCCACAGATACGCAGTATTTT
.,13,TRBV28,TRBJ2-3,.,CASEQGATDTQYF,TGTGCCAGCGAACAGGGCGCCACAGATACGCAGTATTTT
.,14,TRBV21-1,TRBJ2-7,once,CAAPMGGTTYEQYF,TGTGCCGCTCCCATGGGTGGCACAACCTACGAGCAGTACTTC
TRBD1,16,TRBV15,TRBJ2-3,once,CATSRARDRGLDTQYF,TGTGCCACCAGCAGGGCCCGGGACAGGGGGCTGGATACGCAGTATTTT
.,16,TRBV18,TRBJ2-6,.,CASSHSVGAGANVLTF,TGTGCCAGCTCACATTCCGTGGGCGCTGGGGCCAACGTCCTGACTTTC
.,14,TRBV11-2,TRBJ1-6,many,CASSLAWGGSPLHF,TGTGCCAGCAGCTTAGCTTGGGGAGGTTCACCCCTCCACTTT
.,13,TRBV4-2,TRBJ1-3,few,CASSQEPGNTIYF,TGTGCCAGCAGCCAAGAACCTGGAAACACCATATATTTT
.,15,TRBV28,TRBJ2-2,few,CASSLLEFNTGELFF,TGTGCCAGCAGTTTATTGGAGTTTAACACCGGGGAGCTGTTTTTT
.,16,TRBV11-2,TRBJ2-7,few,CASSLDPDISSYEQYF,TGTGCCAGCAGCTTAGACCCTGACATCTCATCCTACGAGCAGTACTTC
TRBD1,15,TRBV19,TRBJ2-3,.,CASSLDRAGTDTQYF,TGTGCCAGTAGTCTCGACAGGGCGGGTACAGATACGCAGTATTTT
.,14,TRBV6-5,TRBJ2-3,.,CASRNSGEWDTQYF,TGTGCCAGCAGAAATTCAGGGGAATGGGATACGCAGTATTTT
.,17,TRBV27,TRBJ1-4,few,CASTRTHSVLGREKLFF,TGTGCCAGCACCCGGACTCATTCGGTCCTCGGCCGGGAAAAACTGTTTTTT
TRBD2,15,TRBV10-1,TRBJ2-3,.,CASSPGTSVTDTQYF,TGCGCCAGCAGCCCCGGGACTAGCGTTACAGATACGCAGTATTTT
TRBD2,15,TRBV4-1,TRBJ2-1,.,CASSPGGGSYNEQFF,TGCGCCAGCAGCCCGGGGGGGGGCTCCTACAATGAGCAGTTCTTC
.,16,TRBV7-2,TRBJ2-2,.,CASSTRQKANTGELFF,TGTGCCAGCAGCACCAGACAAAAAGCGAACACCGGGGAGCTGTTTTTT
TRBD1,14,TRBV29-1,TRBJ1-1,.,CSVSTGPANTEAFF,TGCAGCGTCTCGACAGGGCCAGCTAACACTGAAGCTTTCTTT
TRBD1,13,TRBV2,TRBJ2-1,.,CASSDWDRGKQFF,TGTGCCAGCAGTGACTGGGACAGGGGTAAGCAGTTCTTC
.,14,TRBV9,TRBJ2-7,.,CASSAGGSSGEQYF,TGTGCCAGCAGCGCAGGGGGGTCCAGTGGGGAGCAGTACTTC
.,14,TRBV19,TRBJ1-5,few,CASSIQGLRQPQHF,TGTGCCAGTAGTATTCAGGGTTTAAGGCAGCCCCAGCATTTT
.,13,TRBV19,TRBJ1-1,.,CASSGTVNTEAFF,TGTGCCAGTAGTGGGACGGTGAACACTGAAGCTTTCTTT
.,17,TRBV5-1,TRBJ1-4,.,CASSFGAQGGTNEKLFF,TGCGCCAGCAGCTTTGGGGCACAGGGAGGAACTAATGAAAAACTGTTTTTT
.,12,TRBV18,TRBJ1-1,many,CASSPGQTEAFF,TGTGCCAGCTCACCCGGTCAAACTGAAGCTTTCTTT